This T cell receptor beta chain was sequenced during a study of cytomegalovirus exposure and HLA in healthy donors. General study findings and limits: In a later analysis, TCR beta V- and J-gene trimming was associated with a missense DCLRE1C variant. According to an earlier analysis, most TCR beta V segments yielded productive rearrangements about 90% or about 30% of the time.

This CDR3 has 20 residues. Germline trimming cut 1 base from V and 0 bases from J; bases unmatched to any gene: 12. Germline CDR1 MNHNS, CDR2 SASEGT. A multiplex PCR was run with 60 Vbeta primers and 13 Jbeta primers. Assay: immunoSEQ multiplex PCR; the TCRdb copy retains only in-frame clones and omits some. The repertoire consists of some 210,000 clones, with 80% to 90% occurring once and the leading ten covering over 1%. About this clone itself: As yet, its antigen is unknown.

The sequencing input was PBMCs. The V and J genes are TRBV6-1 and TRBJ2-4, with 10 bases fitting TRBD2. This TCR derives from a man aged 30 to 39 in good health and CMV-seronegative. The CDR3 nucleotides are TGTGCCAGCAGTGAAGAGCTAGCGGGAGATCCCTACGTAGCCAAAAACATTCAGTACTTC. It specifies CASSEELAGDPYVAKNIQYF.